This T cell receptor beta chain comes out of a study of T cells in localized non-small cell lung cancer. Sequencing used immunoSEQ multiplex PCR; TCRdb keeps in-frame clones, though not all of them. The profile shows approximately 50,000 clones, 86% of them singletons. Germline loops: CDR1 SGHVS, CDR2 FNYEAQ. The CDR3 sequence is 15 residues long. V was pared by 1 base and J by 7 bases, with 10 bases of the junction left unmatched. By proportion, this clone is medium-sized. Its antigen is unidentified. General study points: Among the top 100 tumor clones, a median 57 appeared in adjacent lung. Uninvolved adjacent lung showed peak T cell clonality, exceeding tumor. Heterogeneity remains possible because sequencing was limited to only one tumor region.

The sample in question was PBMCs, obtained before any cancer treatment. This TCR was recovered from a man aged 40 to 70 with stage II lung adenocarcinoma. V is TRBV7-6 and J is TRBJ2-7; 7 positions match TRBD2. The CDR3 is CASSLGISQGGEQYF. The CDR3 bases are TGTGCCAGCAGCTTAGGAATTAGCCAGGGAGGGGAGCAGTACTTC.